This entry describes one T cell receptor (beta chain). What it binds is not known. Every patient experienced relapse after autologous stem cell transplantation, and brentuximab vedotin exposure varied. Complete response, partial response or progressive disease made up the best responses. This record belongs to a study of PD-1 blockade in classical Hodgkin lymphoma. Study-level findings and limits: Healthy donors were reported to have higher baseline TCR diversity than newly diagnosed patients. Whoever responded completely had baseline diversity much like that seen in newly diagnosed patients. Repertoire differences have undefined causes, possibly disease activity or prior therapy.

Libraries were prepared by immunoSEQ multiplex PCR; TCRdb keeps only in-frame clonotypes and omits some of them. The table lists 25,000 to 35,000 clones, less than 85% of them singletons. The germline V and J ends were trimmed by 2 bases and 9 bases, with 22 bases remaining between them. The germline V gene has CDR1 LGHNA and CDR2 YNFKEQ. The CDR3 is 17 amino acids. The rearrangement links TRBV4-2 to TRBJ2-2; possible D gene TRBD1, 5 bases. The TCR comes from a human donor with classical Hodgkin lymphoma. Sequenced material: peripheral blood mononuclear cells (PBMCs), taken before the second cycle of nivolumab. The CDR3 DNA is TGTGCCAGCAGCCAACAAGCTCTAAGTCAGGGTTTTTGGGAGCTGTTTTTT. Translated: CASSQQALSQGFWELFF.